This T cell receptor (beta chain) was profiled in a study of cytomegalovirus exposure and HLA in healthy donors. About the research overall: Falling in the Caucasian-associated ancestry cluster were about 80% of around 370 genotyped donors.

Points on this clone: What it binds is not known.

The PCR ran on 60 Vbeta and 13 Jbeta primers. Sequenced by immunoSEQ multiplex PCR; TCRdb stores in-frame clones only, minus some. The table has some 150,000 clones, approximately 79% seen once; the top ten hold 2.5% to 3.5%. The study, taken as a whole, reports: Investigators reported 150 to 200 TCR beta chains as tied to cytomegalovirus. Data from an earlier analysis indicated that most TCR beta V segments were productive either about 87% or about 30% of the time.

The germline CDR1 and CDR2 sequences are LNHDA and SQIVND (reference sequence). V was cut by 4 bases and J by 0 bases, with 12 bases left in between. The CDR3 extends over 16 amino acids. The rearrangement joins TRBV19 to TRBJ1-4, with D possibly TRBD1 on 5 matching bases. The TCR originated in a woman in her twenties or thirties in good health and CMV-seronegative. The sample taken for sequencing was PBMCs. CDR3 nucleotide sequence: TGTGCCAGTAGTAATAGGGGAGGATCAACTAATGAAAAACTGTTTTTT. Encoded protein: CASSNRGGSTNEKLFF.